Listed below are T cell receptor beta chains from one sample, sequenced in a study of OX40 agonist ivuxolimab in advanced cancers. Only in-frame clones appear in the TCRdb table, and some are missing; sequencing was by immunoSEQ multiplex PCR. The table shows about 12,000 clones, with roughly 81% occurring only once. The source material was CD4+ or CD8+ T cells sorted from blood, sampled in a trial of the OX40 agonist ivuxolimab. Every receptor here comes from an adult with an advanced solid tumor such as melanoma, head and neck, liver or kidney cancer. CDR3s include the opening cysteine and the closing phenylalanine or tryptophan. The order of the fields is J gene, V gene, CDR3 protein.

TRBJ1-4,TRBV27,CASAKNPRREKLFF
TRBJ1-1,TRBV12-5,CASGWGHTEAFF
TRBJ2-3,TRBV27,CASTVTDTQYF
TRBJ2-1,TRBV29-1,CSVGLNEQFF
TRBJ2-7,TRBV7-9,CASSFSRTYEQYF
TRBJ1-1,TRBV27,CASSKTVWNTEAFF
TRBJ1-3,TRBV27,CASSIRPEGPIYF
TRBJ1-4,TRBV5-1,CASSVGWTGGNEKLFF
TRBJ2-3,TRBV27,CASSSLLRDTQYF
TRBJ2-3,TRBV15,CATSRDRVDLGGSDTQYF
TRBJ1-2,TRBV5-1,CASSQDRVGYTF
TRBJ1-5,TRBV19,CASSISKGIEQPQHF
TRBJ2-2,TRBV28,CASTTPLAGDVTGELFF
TRBJ2-1,TRBV27,CASSPTKGLAGVEQFF
TRBJ1-2,TRBV14,CASSQSQGAGYGYTF
TRBJ1-2,TRBV21-1,CASSKITVYGYTF
TRBJ2-2,TRBV7-2,CASSPDSFTGELFF
TRBJ2-7,TRBV19,CASSTSDGSYEQYF
TRBJ2-7,TRBV11-3,CASSSEIYEQYF
TRBJ2-7,TRBV7-4,CASSLTGQGQYFSYEQYF
TRBJ2-7,TRBV2,CASSAGGVSYEQYF
TRBJ1-2,TRBV13,CASSLVTDRDNGYTF
TRBJ2-1,TRBV6-5,CASTPGTGGHNEQFF
TRBJ2-3,TRBV30,CAGGEGGREYF
TRBJ1-4,TRBV19,CASGAGLREKLFF
TRBJ2-1,TRBV7-9,CASSSPGDYAGGDNNEQFF
TRBJ2-1,TRBV6-4,CASSELETDEQFF
TRBJ2-5,TRBV5-5,CASSASRGGQETQYF
TRBJ2-1,TRBV5-1,CASSPEAGWGNEQFF
TRBJ1-4,TRBV28,CASSGTGTGYEKLFF
TRBJ2-1,TRBV2,CASSGMEQFF
TRBJ2-6,TRBV6-5,CASSYSTMANVLTF
TRBJ1-5,TRBV29-1,CSVDTGSNQPQHF
TRBJ2-7,TRBV5-6,CASSFGGRALDEQYF
TRBJ2-1,TRBV6-1,CAISASSGTSYNEQFF
TRBJ2-7,TRBV5-1,CASSWDKSYEQYF
TRBJ2-7,TRBV28,CASSPREGNWGYEQYF
TRBJ2-2,TRBV7-2,CASSPTGELFF
TRBJ1-2,TRBV27,CASSISQGWNYGYTF
TRBJ2-3,TRBV6-6,CASSDWGLDTQYF
TRBJ2-3,TRBV9,CASTIYDRGGTDTQYF
TRBJ2-2,TRBV27,CASSFGGGELFF
TRBJ2-3,TRBV28,CASTPGIPGGGTDTQYF
TRBJ1-5,TRBV5-5,CASSGGGGQPQHF
TRBJ1-4,TRBV15,CATSRDRGLGEKLFF
TRBJ1-5,TRBV5-6,CASSLASNQPQHF
TRBJ2-1,TRBV29-1,CSVDGGSASGRWHNEQFF
TRBJ2-7,TRBV4-3,CASSQDLRRGADEQYF
TRBJ1-4,TRBV27,CASTSGSATNEKLFF